Listed here are 29 T cell receptor beta chains from one sample, sequenced in a study of blood T cell repertoires in COVID-19. TCRdb keeps only in-frame clones here, not all; method: immunoSEQ multiplex PCR. The sample includes about 480,000 clones, approximately 86% seen only once; the top ten take around 8%. Sequencing used PBMCs or T cells enriched from blood (not recorded which). These receptors came from a woman aged 55-69 years who had recovered from COVID-19.

This chain joins TRBV19 and TRBJ2-1; 9 bases fit TRBD1. J lost 6 bases, V lost 3 bases, and 9 bases had no gene match. The germline CDR1 and CDR2 sequences are LNHDA and SQIVND (reference sequence). This CDR3 is 16 amino acids long. The CDR3 protein is CASSIRWGQGPNEQFF. In DNA form, the CDR3 reads TGTGCCAGTAGTATCCGCTGGGGACAGGGTCCCAATGAGCAGTTCTTC.

V is TRBV7-7 and J is TRBJ2-2, with D unclear. Germline V lookup: CDR1 SSHAT, CDR2 FNYEAQ (reference sequence). V shed 1 base and J shed 3 bases, with 6 bases lying between them. This CDR3 has 14 residues. CDR3 region: CASSLDLYTGELFF. CDR3 nucleotide sequence: TGTGCCAGCAGCTTAGATCTGTACACCGGGGAGCTGTTTTTT.

The V call is TRBV9, the J call TRBJ2-1, with a weak D call TRBD2 (6 bases). CDR1 is SGDLS, CDR2 YYNGEE, per germline. The CDR3 spans 14 residues. V was clipped by 3 bases and J by 5 bases, with 12 bases between them. The CDR3 loop reads CASSATTGDNEQFF. The CDR3 nucleotides read TGTGCCAGCAGCGCGACAACGGGGGACAATGAGCAGTTCTTC.

The rearrangement links TRBV18 to TRBJ2-3; 7 bases fit TRBD2. Germline V gives CDR1 KGHSH, CDR2 LQKENI. The CDR3 covers 18 residues. V lost 3 bases to trimming and J lost 0 bases; unmatched junction nucleotides: 12. CDR3 DNA sequence: TGTGCCAGCTCACCCCTGGCTAGCGGAGGGGTAAGCACAGATACGCAGTATTTT. It yields the protein CASSPLASGGVSTDTQYF.

The genes are TRBV24-1 and TRBJ2-2; D ambiguous. This CDR3 has 14 residues. Trimming left V 6 bases short and J 3 bases short, with 10 bases between. The germline V gene has CDR1 KGHDR and CDR2 SFDVKD. The CDR3 sequence: CATSSPRDTGELFF. CDR3 in DNA: TGTGCCACCAGTAGCCCTCGGGACACCGGGGAGCTGTTTTTT.

This clone occurred a few times. The CDR3 spells CATSDRQTSNQPQHF. As DNA, the CDR3 is TGTGCCACCAGTGATAGACAGACTAGCAATCAGCCCCAGCATTTT. V and J are TRBV24-1 and TRBJ1-5; possibly TRBD1 for D (5 bases). Germline CDR1 is KGHDR and CDR2 is SFDVKD. Trimming removed 3 bases from V and 0 bases from J, with 8 bases in between. This CDR3 is built from 15 residues.

Notes on this clone: This sample also contains other DNA sequences that code for the same CDR3. The V gene is TRBV6-5, the J gene TRBJ1-5; the match to TRBD1 covers 7 bases. J gave up 2 bases and V 6 bases, and 4 bases lay outside the gene matches. The CDR3 contains 14 residues. Germline V CDR1 and CDR2: MNHEY, SVGAGI. CDR3 protein: CASSYRGGNQPQHF. The CDR3 coding sequence is TGTGCCAGCAGCTACAGGGGCGGCAATCAGCCCCAGCATTTT.

The V gene is TRBV12-3 or TRBV12-4, the J gene TRBJ1-1; D remains ambiguous. The CDR3 sequence is 13 residues long. Between the trimmed V and J ends, which lost 3 bases and 6 bases, there was a span of 11 bases. The CDR3 reads CASSFDGVAEAFF. The CDR3 bases are TGTGCCAGCAGTTTCGACGGGGTCGCTGAAGCTTTCTTT.

Concerning this clone itself: Distinct nucleotide sequences in the sample also encode this CDR3. V gene TRBV6-5 combines with J gene TRBJ1-2, with D possibly being TRBD1 (5 bases). This CDR3 contains 11 residues. CDR1 is MNHEY and CDR2 is SVGAGI in the germline V gene. The V gene lost 5 bases and the J gene lost 7 bases, with 8 bases spanning the gap. CDR3: CASSRGSGYTF. The CDR3 bases are TGTGCCAGCAGTAGGGGCAGTGGCTACACCTTC.

The chain employs TRBV5-4 and TRBJ1-3, with unresolved D. With 4 bases removed from V and 2 bases from J, the gap between germline ends came to 13 bases. The CDR3 loop spans 15 amino acids. Per germline, CDR1 SGHNT and CDR2 YYREEE (reference sequence). The CDR3 is CASSRKDAAGNTIYF. The CDR3 DNA reads TGTGCCAGCAGCCGGAAGGATGCGGCTGGAAACACCATATATTTT.

The V and J genes are TRBV6-5 and TRBJ2-2; TRBD1 matches at 8 bases. V shed 8 bases and J 1 base; nucleotides not matched to a gene: 3. Looked up from germline, CDR1 is MNHEY and CDR2 is SVGAGI. CDR3 length: 14 amino acids. The CDR3 DNA reads TGTGCCAGCCTCGGACAGGGGAACACCGGGGAGCTGTTTTTT. This codes for CASLGQGNTGELFF.

The chain employs TRBV6-5 and TRBJ1-2; D call uncertain. The germline V and J ends were trimmed by 2 bases and 5 bases, with 9 bases remaining between them. CDR3 length: 13 residues. Germline values: CDR1 MNHEY, CDR2 SVGAGI. For the CDR3, the DNA is TGTGCCAGCAGTTACCGGAGCATTTATGGCTACACCTTC. Translating it yields CASSYRSIYGYTF.

This chain uses TRBV10-3 with TRBJ1-1; D not certain. Germline V gives CDR1 ENHRY, CDR2 SYGVKD. Trimming pared 0 bases from V and 1 base from J, leaving 18 bases between. The CDR3 totals 18 residues. CDR3 in amino acids: CAISESRLLGSENTEAFF. CDR3 DNA: TGTGCCATCAGTGAGTCGCGGTTGCTCGGTTCGGAGAACACTGAAGCTTTCTTT.

V usage is TRBV3-1 (or the pseudogene TRBV3-2) and J usage is TRBJ2-2, with D uncertain. CDR1 is LGHDT, CDR2 YNNKEL, per germline (reference sequence). Trimming pared 2 bases from V and 3 bases from J, leaving 7 bases between. The CDR3 runs to 14 residues. This CDR3 reads CASSQMYDTGELFF. In DNA, the CDR3 is TGTGCCAGCAGCCAAATGTATGACACCGGGGAGCTGTTTTTT.

The chain couples TRBV25-1 to TRBJ2-2; maybe TRBD2 (5 bases). V lost 6 bases and J 6 bases, leaving 14 bases between the germline ends. The CDR3 spans 14 residues. CDR1 MGHDK and CDR2 SYGVNS come from the germline V gene. The CDR3 protein is CASRSGSRPGELFF. The DNA of the CDR3 is TGTGCCAGCAGAAGTGGGAGTAGGCCCGGGGAGCTGTTTTTT.

V and J are TRBV2 and TRBJ2-2; TRBD2 is a possible D gene (6 bases). CDR3 length: 13 residues. The germline V and J ends were trimmed by 8 bases and 6 bases, with 13 bases remaining between them. Germline loops: CDR1 SNHLY, CDR2 FYNNEI. The CDR3 region has the DNA TGTGCCAGCCGGGAGCAACTGGCCGGGGAGCTGTTTTTT. Protein product: CASREQLAGELFF.

Here the CDR3 DNA reads TGTGCCAGTAGTATAGAGAGGCAGGGGAATTCACCCCTCCACTTT. This codes for CASSIERQGNSPLHF. V gene TRBV19 combines with J gene TRBJ1-6; possible D gene TRBD1, 6 bases. The germline CDR1 and CDR2 sequences are LNHDA and SQIVND (reference sequence). Trimming shortened V by 0 bases and J by 7 bases, and 10 bases separated the two germline ends. The length of the CDR3 is 15 residues.

V and J are TRBV27 and TRBJ2-7; 7 bases agree with TRBD2. The germline CDR1 and CDR2 sequences are MNHEY and SMNVEV (reference sequence). V shed 5 bases and J 0 bases; nucleotides not matched to a gene: 7. The CDR3 length is 15 residues. CDR3 amino acids: CASSPSGASSYEQYF. CDR3 in DNA: TGTGCCAGCAGTCCCAGCGGGGCGAGCTCCTACGAGCAGTACTTC.

In this sample, this clone turned up a few times. This sequence joins TRBV5-4 and TRBJ1-2, with a weak D call TRBD1 (5 bases). The germline V and J ends were trimmed by 0 bases and 1 base, with 16 bases remaining between them. CDR1 SGHNT and CDR2 YYREEE come from the germline V gene (reference sequence). The CDR3 totals 17 residues. Written as DNA, the CDR3 is TGTGCCAGCAGCTTGGGTGGCAGGGAGGGCCTTAACTATGGCTACACCTTC. Residues: CASSLGGREGLNYGYTF.

The chain combines TRBV9 with TRBJ1-3, with D uncertain. The CDR3 is made up of 16 amino acids. Germline V gene lookup returns CDR1 SGDLS and CDR2 YYNGEE. With 1 base removed from V and 3 bases from J, the gap between germline ends came to 14 bases. CDR3 in amino acids: CASSVSSLTLGNTIYF. CDR3 DNA: TGTGCCAGCAGCGTATCGTCTTTGACACTTGGAAACACCATATATTTT.

V usage is TRBV10-3 and J usage is TRBJ1-4; D gene unclear. V was shortened by 2 bases and J by 8 bases, with 9 bases between the two germline ends. Per the germline V gene, CDR1 is ENHRY and CDR2 is SYGVKD. The CDR3 length is 13 residues. DNA of the CDR3: TGTGCCATCAGTGAGCAGTCTCGAGAAAAACTGTTTTTT. This encodes CAISEQSREKLFF.

This clone was seen a single time. The chain links TRBV7-2 to TRBJ1-5; no definite D call. The V and J ends lost 5 bases and 0 bases respectively, with 14 bases between them. This CDR3 has 16 amino acids. Per the germline V gene, CDR1 is SGHTA and CDR2 is FQGNSA. This CDR3 is CASSLGRLGSNQPQHF. The DNA for the CDR3 is TGTGCCAGCAGCCTCGGGAGATTGGGTAGCAATCAGCCCCAGCATTTT.

This chain joins TRBV7-9 and TRBJ1-5; maybe TRBD1 (6 bases). V shed 3 bases and J shed 4 bases, with 10 bases lying between them. CDR3 length: 14 amino acids. Per germline, CDR1 SEHNR and CDR2 FQNEAQ (reference sequence). The CDR3 DNA follows: TGTGCCAGCAGCTTGGGACACGGGAATCAGCCCCAGCATTTT. Translation: CASSLGHGNQPQHF.

The chain recombines TRBV28 with TRBJ1-3; weak D call: TRBD1 (5 bases). The V end was cut by 6 bases, the J end by 2 bases, with 11 bases between. Germline V gene sequence: CDR1 MDHEN, CDR2 SYDVKM. The CDR3 sequence is 14 residues long. The DNA of the CDR3 is TGTGCCAGCAGGCGGGGGGGGGCTGGAAACACCATATATTTT. Residues: CASRRGGAGNTIYF.

J is TRBJ1-2 and V is TRBV19; TRBD1 aligns across 8 bases. The germline V gene has CDR1 LNHDA and CDR2 SQIVND (reference sequence). This CDR3 is built from 20 residues. V trimming: 1 base; J trimming: 5 bases; junction bases outside the gene matches: 21. The CDR3 here is CASSIVGPGTGDLQGYGYTF. CDR3 bases: TGTGCCAGTAGTATAGTCGGTCCCGGGACAGGAGACCTTCAGGGGTATGGCTACACCTTC. Complete variable domain (other parts from reference TRBV19 and TRBJ1-2): DGGITQSPKYLFRKEGQNVTLSCEQNLNHDAMYWYRQDPGQGLRLIYYSQIVNDFQKGDIAEGYSVSREKKESFPLTVTSAQKNPTAFYLCASSIVGPGTGDLQGYGYTFGSGTRLTVV.

CDR3 nucleotides: TGTGCCAGCAGCTTCAGGACAGGGATCCTCAATGAGCAGTTCTTC. This encodes CASSFRTGILNEQFF. The rearrangement uses TRBV7-2 and TRBJ2-1, with 8 nucleotides matching TRBD1. V dropped 3 bases and J dropped 6; count of bases not matched to a gene: 7. The CDR3 loop spans 15 amino acids. Germline V gene data show CDR1 as SGHTA and CDR2 as FQGNSA.

The genes are TRBV5-1 and TRBJ2-5; 13 nucleotides match TRBD2. This CDR3 contains 15 residues. Germline V gives CDR1 SGHRS, CDR2 YFSETQ. V lost 4 bases and J lost 3; bases outside the gene matches: 3. The CDR3 here is CASSRGTSGEETQYF. The CDR3 nucleotides are TGCGCCAGCAGCCGGGGGACTAGCGGGGAAGAGACCCAGTACTTC.

This clone was seen a single time. The rearrangement joins TRBV5-1 to TRBJ2-1, with a tentative D call TRBD2 (6 bases). CDR1 is SGHRS and CDR2 is YFSETQ in the germline V gene. The ends were cut back, 6 bases at V and 10 bases at J, with 23 bases in the middle. The CDR3 totals 15 residues. CDR3 protein: CASTVLGGGPGEQFF. The CDR3 DNA reads TGCGCCAGCACCGTCCTGGGGGGAGGACCCGGGGAGCAGTTCTTC.

This clone was recorded only once. The rearrangement joins TRBV14 to TRBJ2-4; 10 nucleotides line up with TRBD2. This CDR3 is built from 17 residues. V was pared by 3 bases and J by 3 bases, with 8 bases of the junction left unmatched. CDR1 is SGHDN and CDR2 is FVKESK in the germline V gene. This chain's CDR3 is CASSQGTSVLHKNIQYF. Written as DNA, the CDR3 is TGTGCCAGCAGCCAGGGGACTAGCGTTCTCCACAAAAACATTCAGTACTTC.